The 17 T cell receptor beta chains reported below all come from one sample, sequenced in a study of cytomegalovirus exposure and HLA in healthy donors. Measured with immunoSEQ multiplex PCR; TCRdb has only the in-frame clones, and not every one. The sample carries about 310,000 clones, around 90% recorded once. The sample comprised PBMCs. Receptors were obtained from a man younger than 45 in good health and CMV-seronegative.

The chain is built from TRBV7-9 and TRBJ1-5, with 9 bases fitting TRBD1. CDR1 SEHNR and CDR2 FQNEAQ come from the germline V gene (reference sequence). The CDR3 spans 14 residues. V lost 5 bases, J lost 4 bases, and 3 bases stayed unmatched. CDR3 region: CASSTDRGNQPQHF. The DNA of the CDR3 is TGTGCCAGCAGCACGGACAGGGGTAATCAGCCCCAGCATTTT.

The gene calls are TRBV5-4 and TRBJ2-1, with TRBD1 identical over 8 bases. The CDR3 spans 12 residues. The germline CDR1 and CDR2 sequences are SGHNT and YYREEE (reference sequence). The V segment lost 4 bases and the J segment 6 bases; nucleotides outside the gene matches: 0. The CDR3 sequence is CASSGQGNEQFF. The CDR3 DNA sequence: TGTGCCAGCAGCGGACAGGGCAATGAGCAGTTCTTC.

The gene calls are TRBV10-2 and TRBJ1-1, with D unresolved. CDR3 length: 13 residues. The germline V gene encodes CDR1 WSHSY and CDR2 SAAADI. Trimming took 0 bases from V and 5 from J, leaving 7 bases between them. In DNA, the CDR3 is TGCGCCAGCAGTGAGTCCCCTCGGACTGAAGCTTTCTTT. Translating it yields CASSESPRTEAFF.

The chain couples TRBV5-6 to TRBJ1-2, with 7 nucleotides matching TRBD1. The J segment lost 8 bases and the V segment lost 4 bases, leaving 11 bases of the junction unmatched. Germline CDR1 is SGHDT and CDR2 is YYEEEE. The CDR3 loop spans 14 amino acids. The CDR3 coding sequence is TGTGCCAGCAGCCTACCCACAGGGGTTTACGGCTACACCTTC. Translated: CASSLPTGVYGYTF.

The rearrangement joins TRBV10-3 to TRBJ1-1, with 12 positions matching TRBD1. The length of the CDR3 is 13 residues. Trimming took 8 bases from V and 6 from J; bases not matched to a gene: 4. Germline V gene data show CDR1 as ENHRY and CDR2 as SYGVKD. The CDR3 nucleotides read TGTGCCATCTGGGACAGGGGGCGGGCTGAAGCTTTCTTT. It codes for CAIWDRGRAEAFF.

This sequence joins TRBV2 and TRBJ2-3, with D possibly TRBD2 on 5 matching bases. Germline-derived CDR1 and CDR2 are SNHLY and FYNNEI. With 3 bases removed from V and 4 bases from J, the gap between germline ends came to 20 bases. This CDR3 has 17 residues. The CDR3, as DNA: TGTGCCAGCAGTGACTTGGCTCTGTCGGGAAGCCCAGATACGCAGTATTTT. Translated, it gives CASSDLALSGSPDTQYF. The whole variable domain, remainder taken from reference TRBV2 and TRBJ2-3, is EPEVTQTPSHQVTQMGQEVILRCVPISNHLYFYWYRQILGQKVEFLVSFYNNEISEKSEIFDDQFSVERPDGSNFTLKIRSTKLEDSAMYFCASSDLALSGSPDTQYFGPGTRLTVL.

This sequence joins TRBV25-1 and TRBJ2-1, with a possible D match to TRBD2 (6 bases). V was trimmed by 8 bases and J by 10 bases, leaving 9 bases between them. Germline loops: CDR1 MGHDK, CDR2 SYGVNS. The CDR3 has 10 amino acids. The CDR3 loop reads CASGDWEQFF. DNA for the CDR3: TGTGCCAGCGGGGACTGGGAGCAGTTCTTC.

The CDR3 protein is CASSYRTGSGYTF. DNA for the CDR3: TGTGCCAGCAGTTATAGAACAGGTAGTGGCTACACCTTC. J is TRBJ1-2 and V is TRBV6-6; maybe TRBD1 (5 bases). The germline V and J ends were trimmed by 3 bases and 7 bases, with 12 bases remaining between them. The CDR3 loop spans 13 amino acids. Germline CDR1 and CDR2: MNHNY and SVGAGI (reference sequence).

In regard to this clone: Other nucleotide sequences from this sample produce the same CDR3. The chain carries TRBV30 and TRBJ1-5; the match to TRBD1 covers 8 bases. CDR1 and CDR2 from the germline V gene are GTSNPN and SVGIG (reference sequence). The length of the CDR3 is 13 residues. Unmatched junction bases numbered 1, after V lost 2 bases and J lost 4 bases. The DNA for the CDR3 is TGTGCCTGGAGTAGACAGGGGAATCAGCCCCAGCATTTT. Its translation: CAWSRQGNQPQHF.

This clone was found once. The J gene is TRBJ1-1, the V gene TRBV27; D is perhaps TRBD1 (5 bases). Trimming cost V 6 bases and J 0 bases, with 11 bases left between them. This CDR3 region has 14 residues. The germline CDR1 and CDR2 sequences are MNHEY and SMNVEV (reference sequence). CDR3 nucleotides: TGTGCCAGCAGCCCAGGGTTCATGAACACTGAAGCTTTCTTT. This codes for CASSPGFMNTEAFF.

J is TRBJ1-2 and V is TRBV30; D unresolved. The CDR3 consists of 12 residues. Trimming took 8 bases from V and 3 from J, leaving 13 bases between them. Germline loops: CDR1 GTSNPN, CDR2 SVGIG (reference sequence). The CDR3 spells CASRRWDYGYTF. Here the CDR3 DNA reads TGTGCCAGCAGGAGGTGGGACTATGGCTACACCTTC.

The chain has TRBV7-7 and TRBJ2-2; 9 bases are a match to TRBD2. Germline assignment: CDR1 SSHAT and CDR2 FNYEAQ (reference sequence). The CDR3 totals 16 residues. V lost 0 bases to trimming and J lost 6 bases; unmatched junction nucleotides: 5. CDR3 sequence reads: CASSLAASGVAGELFF. Written as DNA, the CDR3 is TGTGCCAGCAGCTTAGCGGCTAGCGGGGTAGCCGGGGAGCTGTTTTTT.

This clone occurred once. This sequence joins TRBV6-1 and TRBJ2-1; TRBD1 agrees at 9 bases. The CDR3 sequence is 15 residues long. The V gene's germline CDR1 is MNHNS and CDR2 SASEGT. V was pared by 0 bases and J by 8 bases, with 5 bases of the junction left unmatched. The CDR3 bases are TGTGCCAGCAGTGAAGCGGGGACAGGGAACTATGAGCAGTTCTTC. Its translation is CASSEAGTGNYEQFF.

The chain combines TRBV4-1 with TRBJ2-1, with 7 bases that match TRBD2. Trimming removed 0 bases from V and 6 bases from J; junction bases left unmatched: 17. Germline V CDR1 and CDR2: MGHRA, YSYEKL. This CDR3 contains 19 residues. DNA for the CDR3: TGCGCCAGCAGCCAAGAAATCGCGGGTGCGGGGGTCCGATTCAATGAGCAGTTCTTC. This encodes CASSQEIAGAGVRFNEQFF.

The rearrangement links TRBV2 to TRBJ2-2, with a tentative D call TRBD2 (6 bases). V was pared by 7 bases and J by 0 bases, with 9 bases between. Germline V CDR1 and CDR2: SNHLY, FYNNEI. CDR3 size: 14 residues. CDR3: CASKGLANTGELFF. CDR3 sequence (DNA): TGTGCCAGCAAGGGACTGGCGAACACCGGGGAGCTGTTTTTT.

The chain uses TRBV7-2 and TRBJ1-2; unclear D gene. Germline-derived CDR1 and CDR2 are SGHTA and FQGNSA. The CDR3 spans 12 residues. With 8 bases removed from V and 7 bases from J, the gap between germline ends came to 14 bases. The CDR3, as DNA: TGTGCCAGCTCTGACACGTTTGGTGGCTACACCTTC. It encodes CASSDTFGGYTF.

The rearrangement joins TRBV7-6 to TRBJ1-5; D possibly corresponds to TRBD1 (5 bases). V lost 1 base to trimming and J lost 2 bases, with 15 bases between them. The length of the CDR3 is 17 residues. The V gene's germline CDR1 is SGHVS and CDR2 FNYEAQ. The CDR3: CASSLVAGYKGNQPQHF. The CDR3 DNA is TGTGCCAGCAGCTTAGTGGCAGGGTACAAGGGCAATCAGCCCCAGCATTTT.